The 13 T cell receptor beta chains listed next were all sequenced from one sample in a study of shared clonotypes between healthy human individuals. Profiling relied on immunoSEQ multiplex PCR, and the TCRdb table lists in-frame clones only, not all of them. The table includes over a million clones, 98% detected once. The sample comprised naive CD4+ T cells sorted from blood. The subset was: CD45RA+ positively selected. The origin of the receptors is a man aged 25 to 40 in good health.

In this sample, this clone turned up once. This chain uses TRBV2 with TRBJ2-1, with TRBD1 as a possible D gene (6 bases). Trimming stripped 7 bases from V and 5 bases from J, with 12 bases between. Germline assignment: CDR1 SNHLY and CDR2 FYNNEI. This CDR3 spans 13 amino acids. Here the CDR3 reads CASKGRGDNEQFF. The CDR3 DNA sequence: TGTGCCAGCAAGGGCAGGGGAGACAATGAGCAGTTCTTC.

DNA of the CDR3: TGCGCCAGCAGCCCCGGCGGGGGGGCTAATGAAAAACTGTTTTTT. Its protein is CASSPGGGANEKLFF. This chain links TRBV5-1 with TRBJ1-4, with D perhaps TRBD1 (5 bases). Germline-derived CDR1 and CDR2 are SGHRS and YFSETQ. Trimming pared 4 bases from V and 3 bases from J, leaving 13 bases between. The CDR3 extends over 15 amino acids.

The chain employs TRBV18 and TRBJ1-1; 8 bases are shared with TRBD1. With 4 bases clipped from V and 4 bases from J, the junction kept 8 bases outside the gene matches. The length of the CDR3 is 15 residues. The germline gives CDR1 KGHSH, CDR2 LQKENI. The CDR3 region is CASSQRTGGVTEAFF. The CDR3 region has the DNA TGTGCCAGCTCACAACGAACAGGGGGGGTCACTGAAGCTTTCTTT.

The chain carries TRBV29-1 and TRBJ1-2; D is uncertain. Between the trimmed V and J ends, which lost 4 bases and 4 bases, there was a span of 10 bases. This CDR3 has 12 amino acids. Germline V lookup: CDR1 SQVTM, CDR2 ANQGSEA. Here the CDR3 reads CSVAEDRYGYTF. The CDR3 region has the DNA TGCAGCGTTGCGGAGGACCGCTATGGCTACACCTTC.

The V and J genes are TRBV7-9 and TRBJ2-4; TRBD1 matches at 7 bases. This CDR3 comprises 16 residues. The V segment lost 1 base and the J segment 4 bases; nucleotides outside the gene matches: 7. Germline V CDR1 and CDR2: SEHNR, FQNEAQ (reference sequence). CDR3 bases: TGTGCCAGCAGCTTAGTGTTGACAGGGTCTAAAAACATTCAGTACTTC. Translated: CASSLVLTGSKNIQYF.

The chain is built from TRBV19 and TRBJ1-2, with 7 bases aligning to TRBD1. Germline CDR1 LNHDA, CDR2 SQIVND (reference sequence). V trimming: 1 base; J trimming: 4 bases; junction bases outside the gene matches: 6. The length of the CDR3 is 15 residues. CDR3 region: CASSIAWDRSYGYTF. DNA of the CDR3: TGTGCCAGTAGTATAGCCTGGGACAGATCCTATGGCTACACCTTC.

The chain uses TRBV6-5 and TRBJ2-1; D gene ambiguous. CDR3 size: 16 residues. CDR1 and CDR2 from the germline V gene are MNHEY and SVGAGI. V was cut by 2 bases and J by 0 bases, with 11 bases left in between. The CDR3 sequence is CASSYRNFGSYNEQFF. Here the CDR3 DNA reads TGTGCCAGCAGTTACCGAAATTTTGGCTCCTACAATGAGCAGTTCTTC.

This chain uses TRBV27 with TRBJ2-7; D is unresolved. V was shortened by 5 bases and J by 4 bases, with 12 bases between the two germline ends. The CDR3 loop spans 13 amino acids. CDR1 is MNHEY and CDR2 is SMNVEV in the germline V gene (reference sequence). The CDR3 nucleotides read TGTGCCAGCAGTAACCTTGGGAAGTACGAGCAGTACTTC. Its translation is CASSNLGKYEQYF.

This clone was counted between two and nine times. J is TRBJ2-7 and V is TRBV27; D assignment may be TRBD1 or TRBD2 (5 bases each). Deletions cut 6 bases from V and 0 bases from J, with 12 bases between. Germline V CDR1 and CDR2: MNHEY, SMNVEV (reference sequence). This CDR3 region has 14 residues. CDR3 in amino acids: CASSPGTVSYEQYF. As DNA, the CDR3 is TGTGCCAGCAGCCCCGGGACCGTCTCCTACGAGCAGTACTTC.

As DNA, the CDR3 is TGTGCCAGCAGTTCCCCTACGACTGGCACAGATACGCAGTATTTT. This encodes CASSSPTTGTDTQYF. V and J are TRBV27 and TRBJ2-3, with D unclear. The germline V and J ends were trimmed by 4 bases and 1 base, with 12 bases remaining between them. The CDR3 sequence is 15 residues long. In germline, CDR1 is MNHEY, CDR2 SMNVEV (reference sequence).

This chain connects TRBV11-3 to TRBJ2-3, with TRBD2 matching over 9 bases. This CDR3 spans 18 amino acids. Germline V gene lookup returns CDR1 SGHNT and CDR2 YENEEA. The V segment lost 4 bases and the J segment 0 bases; nucleotides outside the gene matches: 11. This chain's CDR3 is CASSSLGLADVSTDTQYF. In nucleotides, the CDR3 is TGTGCCAGCAGCTCCTTGGGACTAGCTGACGTTAGCACAGATACGCAGTATTTT.

This rearrangement joins TRBV2 to TRBJ1-2, with D unclear. V was clipped by 6 bases and J by 3 bases, with 11 bases between them. Germline-derived CDR1 and CDR2 are SNHLY and FYNNEI. The CDR3 consists of 13 residues. CDR3 sequence: CASRDDGYYGYTF. The CDR3 coding sequence is TGTGCCAGCAGAGATGACGGCTACTATGGCTACACCTTC. The variable domain in full, with the rest retrieved from reference TRBV2 and TRBJ1-2, is EPEVTQTPSHQVTQMGQEVILRCVPISNHLYFYWYRQILGQKVEFLVSFYNNEISEKSEIFDDQFSVERPDGSNFTLKIRSTKLEDSAMYFCASRDDGYYGYTFGSGTRLTVV.

The chain couples TRBV5-4 to TRBJ2-7; unclear D gene. The V gene's germline CDR1 is SGHNT and CDR2 YYREEE (reference sequence). This CDR3 contains 14 residues. V gave up 1 base and J gave up 1 base, with 9 bases separating them. CDR3 bases: TGTGCCAGCAGCTTGCAGTTGGGATCCTACGAGCAGTACTTC. Protein sequence: CASSLQLGSYEQYF. The full variable domain, in which reference TRBV5-4 and TRBJ2-7 provide the parts outside the CDR3, is ETGVTQSPTHLIKTRGQQVTLRCSSQSGHNTVSWYQQALGQGPQFIFQYYREEENGRGNFPPRFSGLQFPNYSSELNVNALELDDSALYLCASSLQLGSYEQYFGPGTRLTVT.